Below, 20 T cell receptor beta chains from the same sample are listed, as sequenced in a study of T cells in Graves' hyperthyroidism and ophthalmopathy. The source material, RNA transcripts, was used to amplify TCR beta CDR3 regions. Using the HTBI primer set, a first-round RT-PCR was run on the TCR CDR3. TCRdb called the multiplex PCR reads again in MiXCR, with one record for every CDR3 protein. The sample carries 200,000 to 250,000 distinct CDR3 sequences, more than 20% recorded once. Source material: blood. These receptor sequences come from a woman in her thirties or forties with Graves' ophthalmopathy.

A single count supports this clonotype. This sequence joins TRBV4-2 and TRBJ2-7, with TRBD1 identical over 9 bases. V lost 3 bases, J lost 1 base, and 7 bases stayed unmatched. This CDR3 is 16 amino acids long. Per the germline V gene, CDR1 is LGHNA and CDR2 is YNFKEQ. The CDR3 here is CASSQITGTGSYEQYF. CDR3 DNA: TGTGCCAGCAGCCAGATTACCGGGACAGGGTCCTACGAGCAGTACTTC.

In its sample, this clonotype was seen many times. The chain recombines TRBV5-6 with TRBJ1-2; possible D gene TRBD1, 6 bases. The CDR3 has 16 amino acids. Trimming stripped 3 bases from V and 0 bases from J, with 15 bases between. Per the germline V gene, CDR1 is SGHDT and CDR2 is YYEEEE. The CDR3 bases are TGTGCCAGCAGCTGGACCCCGACAGGTACTAACTATGGCTACACCTTC. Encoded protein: CASSWTPTGTNYGYTF.

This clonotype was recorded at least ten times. The DNA for the CDR3 is TGTGCCAGCAAGGGTAATGCGAACACCGGGGAGCTGTTTTTT. It yields the protein CASKGNANTGELFF. The V gene is TRBV7-9, the J gene TRBJ2-2; no clear D gene. V gave up 7 bases and J gave up 0 bases, with 9 bases separating them. This CDR3 is 14 amino acids long. The germline V gene has CDR1 SEHNR and CDR2 FQNEAQ (reference sequence).

The CDR3 DNA reads as TGTGCCAGCAGCGCAGGCCCTACACTGGACAGGGGACACACCATATATTTT. This sequence encodes CASSAGPTLDRGHTIYF. The rearrangement links TRBV28 to TRBJ1-3; 9 positions match TRBD1. Looked up from germline, CDR1 is MDHEN and CDR2 is SYDVKM. The J segment lost 8 bases and the V segment lost 6 bases, leaving 17 bases of the junction unmatched. CDR3 length equals 17 residues.

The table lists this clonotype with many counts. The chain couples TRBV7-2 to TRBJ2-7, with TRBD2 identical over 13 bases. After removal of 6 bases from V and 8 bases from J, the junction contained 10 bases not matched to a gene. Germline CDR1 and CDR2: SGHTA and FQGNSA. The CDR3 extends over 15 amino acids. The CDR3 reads CASSPLAGGPQKQYF. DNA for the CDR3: TGTGCCAGCAGTCCACTAGCGGGAGGGCCGCAAAAGCAGTACTTC.

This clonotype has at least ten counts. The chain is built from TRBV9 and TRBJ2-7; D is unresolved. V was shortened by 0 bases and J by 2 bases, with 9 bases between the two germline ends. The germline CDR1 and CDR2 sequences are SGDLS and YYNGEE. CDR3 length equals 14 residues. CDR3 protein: CASSVESVTYEQYF. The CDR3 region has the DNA TGTGCCAGCAGCGTAGAGTCCGTCACCTACGAGCAGTACTTC.

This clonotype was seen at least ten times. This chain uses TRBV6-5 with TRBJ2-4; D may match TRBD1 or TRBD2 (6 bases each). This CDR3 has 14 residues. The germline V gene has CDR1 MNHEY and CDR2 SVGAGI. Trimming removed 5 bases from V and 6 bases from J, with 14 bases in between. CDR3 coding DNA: TGTGCCAGCAGTAGGGGGGATGGTATAAACATTCAGTACTTC. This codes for CASSRGDGINIQYF.

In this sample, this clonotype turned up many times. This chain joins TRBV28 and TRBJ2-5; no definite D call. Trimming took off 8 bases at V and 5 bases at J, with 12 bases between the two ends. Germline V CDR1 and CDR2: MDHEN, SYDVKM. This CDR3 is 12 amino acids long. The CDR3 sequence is CASLGSFETQYF. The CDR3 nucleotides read TGTGCCAGCTTGGGCTCCTTCGAGACCCAGTACTTC. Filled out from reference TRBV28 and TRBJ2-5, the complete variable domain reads DVKVTQSSRYLVKRTGEKVFLECVQDMDHENMFWYRQDPGLGLRLIYFSYDVKMKEKGDIPEGYSVSREKKERFSLILESASTNQTSMYLCASLGSFETQYFGPGTRLLVL.

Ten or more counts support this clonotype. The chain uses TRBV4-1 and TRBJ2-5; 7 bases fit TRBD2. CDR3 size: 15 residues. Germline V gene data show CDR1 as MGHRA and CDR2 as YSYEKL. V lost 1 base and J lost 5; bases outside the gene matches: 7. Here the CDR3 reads CASSQGRWGGETQYF. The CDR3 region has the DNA TGCGCCAGCAGCCAAGGGCGGTGGGGGGGGGAGACCCAGTACTTC.

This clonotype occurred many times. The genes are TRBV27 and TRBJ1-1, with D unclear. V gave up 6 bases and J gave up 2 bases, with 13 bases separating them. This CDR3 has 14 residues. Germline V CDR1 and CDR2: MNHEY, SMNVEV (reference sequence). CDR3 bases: TGTGCCAGCAGAGATGGTGTCCGAAACACTGAAGCTTTCTTT. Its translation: CASRDGVRNTEAFF.

CDR3: CASRPLTGRGANVLTF. The CDR3 bases are TGTGCCAGCAGACCTTTAACAGGGCGAGGGGCCAACGTCCTGACTTTC. The chain recombines TRBV28 with TRBJ2-6; tentatively, D is TRBD1 (6 bases). This CDR3 has 16 residues. Between the trimmed V and J ends, which lost 6 bases and 4 bases, there was a span of 16 bases. The germline V gene encodes CDR1 MDHEN and CDR2 SYDVKM.

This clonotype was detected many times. The DNA of the CDR3 is TGCAGTGCTTTCTTAGCTAACTATGGCTACACCTTC. It is translated as CSAFLANYGYTF. The J gene is TRBJ1-2, the V gene TRBV20-1, with D unresolved. V lost 5 bases to trimming and J lost 0 bases, with 7 bases between them. CDR1 is DFQATT and CDR2 is SNEGSKA in the germline V gene (reference sequence). This CDR3 has 12 residues.

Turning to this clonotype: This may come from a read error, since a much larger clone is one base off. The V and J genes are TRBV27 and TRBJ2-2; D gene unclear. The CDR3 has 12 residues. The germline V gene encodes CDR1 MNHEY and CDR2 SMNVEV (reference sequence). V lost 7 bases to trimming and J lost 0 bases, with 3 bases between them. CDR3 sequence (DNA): TGTGCCAGCAAGGCGAACACCGGGGAGCTGTTTTTT. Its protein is CASKANTGELFF.

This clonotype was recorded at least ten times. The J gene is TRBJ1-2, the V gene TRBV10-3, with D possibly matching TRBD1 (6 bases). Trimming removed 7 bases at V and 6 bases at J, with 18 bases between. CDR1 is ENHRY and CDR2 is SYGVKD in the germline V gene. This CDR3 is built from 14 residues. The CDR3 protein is CAITINEAGDGYTF. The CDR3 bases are TGTGCCATCACTATCAACGAGGCAGGGGATGGCTACACCTTC.

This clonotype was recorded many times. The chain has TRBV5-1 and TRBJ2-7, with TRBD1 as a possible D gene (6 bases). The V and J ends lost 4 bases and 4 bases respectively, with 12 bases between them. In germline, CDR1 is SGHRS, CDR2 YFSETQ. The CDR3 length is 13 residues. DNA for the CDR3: TGCGCCAGCAGCCCCACTACAGGGTACGAGCAGTACTTC. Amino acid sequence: CASSPTTGYEQYF.

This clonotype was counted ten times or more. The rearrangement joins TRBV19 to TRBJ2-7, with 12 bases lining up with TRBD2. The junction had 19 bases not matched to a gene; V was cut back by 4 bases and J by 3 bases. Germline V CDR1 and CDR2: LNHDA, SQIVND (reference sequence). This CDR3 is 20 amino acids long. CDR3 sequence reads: CASSKTGLAGRTLVFYEQYF. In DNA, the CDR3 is TGTGCCAGTAGTAAAACCGGACTAGCGGGACGAACTCTGGTTTTCTACGAGCAGTACTTC.

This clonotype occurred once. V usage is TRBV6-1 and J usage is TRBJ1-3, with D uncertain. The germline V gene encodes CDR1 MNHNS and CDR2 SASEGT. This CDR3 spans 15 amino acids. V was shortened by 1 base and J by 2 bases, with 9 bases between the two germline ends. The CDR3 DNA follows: TGTGCCAGCAGTGAAGGCCTTCCTCCTGGAAACACCATATATTTT. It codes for CASSEGLPPGNTIYF.

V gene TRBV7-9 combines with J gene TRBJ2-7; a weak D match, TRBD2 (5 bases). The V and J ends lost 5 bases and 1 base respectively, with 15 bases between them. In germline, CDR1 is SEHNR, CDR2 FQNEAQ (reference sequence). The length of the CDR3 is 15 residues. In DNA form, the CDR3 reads TGTGCCAGCAGCACCGGGGAGCGGCCATCCTACGAGCAGTACTTC. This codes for CASSTGERPSYEQYF.

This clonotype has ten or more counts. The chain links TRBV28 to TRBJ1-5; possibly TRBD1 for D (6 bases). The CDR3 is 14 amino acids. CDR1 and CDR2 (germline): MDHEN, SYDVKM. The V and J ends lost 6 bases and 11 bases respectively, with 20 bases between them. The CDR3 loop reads CASSRVTGGRAQHF. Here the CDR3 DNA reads TGTGCCAGCAGCAGGGTTACTGGGGGGCGAGCCCAGCATTTT.

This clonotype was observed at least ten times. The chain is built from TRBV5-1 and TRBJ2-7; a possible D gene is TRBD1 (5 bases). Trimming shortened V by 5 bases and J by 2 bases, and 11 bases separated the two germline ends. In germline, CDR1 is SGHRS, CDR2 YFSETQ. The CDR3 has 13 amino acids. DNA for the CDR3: TGCGCCAGCAGGGTTCAGGGCACCTACGAGCAGTACTTC. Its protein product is CASRVQGTYEQYF.